Listed below are T cell receptor beta chains from one sample, sequenced in a study of response to subunit inactivated influenza vaccine. TCRdb reanalysed the RT-PCR reads using MiXCR and keeps one entry per CDR3 protein. The table includes about 620,000 distinct CDR3 sequences, about 10% detected once. The material sequenced was PBMCs from blood, taken on the day of vaccination. All receptors derive from a man aged 50 to 59 who received an inactivated influenza vaccine. CDR3s include the opening cysteine and the closing phenylalanine or tryptophan. D genes are given only for firm matches. Not every row has a clone size; where given, it reads once, few, many or a size class.

V	D	J	size	DNA	CDR3
TRBV6-1	NA	TRBJ1-5	few	TGTGCCAGCAGGCAGGGGATGAATCAGCCCCAGCATTTT	CASRQGMNQPQHF
TRBV11-2	TRBD2	TRBJ2-7	many	TGTGCCAGCAGGGGCCATTATGAGCTAGCGGGTTTCTACGAGCAGTACTTC	CASRGHYELAGFYEQYF
TRBV6-2/TRBV6-3	TRBD2	TRBJ2-5	NA	TGTGCCAGCAGTAGACTAGCGGGGAGCCAAGAGACCCAGTACTTC	CASSRLAGSQETQYF
TRBV7-2	NA	TRBJ2-3	few	TGTGCCAGCAGCCTCCCAGTAGCAGATACGCAGTATTTT	CASSLPVADTQYF
TRBV7-2	TRBD2	TRBJ2-1	NA	TGTGCCAGCAGCTTAGCGCTGGCTAGCGGGAGTCTCCACAATGAGCAGTTCTTC	CASSLALASGSLHNEQFF
TRBV2	NA	TRBJ2-3	NA	TGTGCCAGCAGAGGCAGGATTGACTCAGATACGCAGTATTTT	CASRGRIDSDTQYF
TRBV3-1	TRBD1	TRBJ2-2	NA	TGTGCCACCTCCCAAGATACAGGGGGCACGGACACCGGGGAGCTGTTTTTT	CATSQDTGGTDTGELFF
TRBV27	TRBD2	TRBJ2-7	few	TGTGCCAGCAGTCGAACTAGCGGAAGATCCTACGAGCAGTACTTC	CASSRTSGRSYEQYF
TRBV24-1	NA	TRBJ2-3	few	TGTGCCACCAGTGATTTGCCCGGGGGCGGCACAGATACGCAGTATTTT	CATSDLPGGGTDTQYF
TRBV29-1	NA	TRBJ2-4	few	TGCAGCGTTGAAAAATTAGCCAAAAACATTCAGTACTTC	CSVEKLAKNIQYF
TRBV6-2/TRBV6-3	NA	TRBJ2-1	NA	TGTGCCAGCAGAAGTACACCCCCGAGCTCCTACAATGAGCAGTTCTTC	CASRSTPPSSYNEQFF
TRBV18	NA	TRBJ2-7	NA	TGTGCCAGCTCACCGTCCATTTTCCGCTACGAGCAGTACTTC	CASSPSIFRYEQYF
TRBV20-1	TRBD2	TRBJ2-3	few	TGCAGTGCTAGTGGGTGGGGCGGGAGCGGGGGGTTATTCGCTACGCAGTATTTT	CSASGWGGSGGLFATQYF
TRBV5-6	TRBD1	TRBJ2-5	NA	TGTGCCAGCAGGTTTACGACAGGGGGCTTGGAGACCCAGTACTTC	CASRFTTGGLETQYF
TRBV5-5	NA	TRBJ2-5	NA	TGTGCCAGCAGCTTCCCATCTCCGGGATACCAAGAGACCCAGTACTTC	CASSFPSPGYQETQYF
TRBV4-3	TRBD1	TRBJ2-1	few	TGCGCCAGCGGGACAGGGTTTGGGGCCTACAATGAGCAGTTCTTC	CASGTGFGAYNEQFF
TRBV9	NA	TRBJ2-2	many	TGTGCCAGCAGCGCAGTGCTCACCGGGGAGCTGTTTTTT	CASSAVLTGELFF
TRBV24-1	NA	TRBJ2-1	many	TGTGCCACCAGTGATATGGGTCAGGACCGATACTATGAGCAGTTCTTC	CATSDMGQDRYYEQFF
TRBV10-3	TRBD2	TRBJ2-5	many	TGTGCCATCAGTGGGAATAGCGGGACCGGCCAAGAGACCCAGTACTTC	CAISGNSGTGQETQYF
TRBV20-1	TRBD1	TRBJ2-7	NA	TGCAGTGCTAGGTCGACAGGGTTTGACGAGCAGTACTTC	CSARSTGFDEQYF
TRBV7-6	NA	TRBJ1-1	NA	TGTGCCAGCAGTACCATGTTCGGGGGGAGCACTGAAGCTTTCTTT	CASSTMFGGSTEAFF
TRBV6-2/TRBV6-3	NA	TRBJ2-2	NA	TGTGCCAGCAAAATACGACAGGCTAACACCGGGGAGCTGTTTTTT	CASKIRQANTGELFF
TRBV20-1	TRBD2	TRBJ2-3	NA	TGCAGTGCGTATATGGTGGGGAGGGCCGACCCTAGCACAGATACGCAGTATTTT	CSAYMVGRADPSTDTQYF
TRBV7-2	TRBD2	TRBJ2-2	NA	TGTGCCAGCAGCCCCAGACTAGCGGGGTTGGGCGGGGAGCTGTTTTTT	CASSPRLAGLGGELFF
TRBV19	TRBD1	TRBJ2-5	NA	TGTGCCAGTAGCTCCAGAGGACAGGCCCAAGAGACCCAGTACTTC	CASSSRGQAQETQYF
TRBV4-2	TRBD1	TRBJ1-1	many	TGTGCCAGCAGCCTTTCCGGGACAGGAAACACTGAAGCTTTCTTT	CASSLSGTGNTEAFF
TRBV5-1	NA	TRBJ2-2	few	TGCGCCAGCAGATTAAACCTAGTTAACACCGGGGAGCTGTTTTTT	CASRLNLVNTGELFF
TRBV6-1	NA	TRBJ2-7	NA	TGTGCCAGCAGTGGTTCCACCTACGAGCAGTACTTC	CASSGSTYEQYF
TRBV15	NA	TRBJ2-1	few	TGTGCCACCAGCACAATGCGCGGCAACAATGAGCAGTTCTTC	CATSTMRGNNEQFF
TRBV29-1	TRBD1	TRBJ2-2	few	TGCAGCGTAGGGACAGGGCTCAACACCGGGGAGCTGTTTTTT	CSVGTGLNTGELFF
TRBV6-5	NA	TRBJ2-4	NA	TGTGCCAGCAGTTACTCTTCGGGGACCAAAAACATTCAGTACTTC	CASSYSSGTKNIQYF
TRBV15	NA	TRBJ2-1	NA	TGTGCCACCAGCAGAGGAGGGCATACCTACAATGAGCAGTTCTTC	CATSRGGHTYNEQFF
TRBV30	NA	TRBJ2-3	few	TGTGCCTGGAGTTCAGGACTTATTAGCTTGGCGTTTGGTACAGATACGCAGTATTTT	CAWSSGLISLAFGTDTQYF
TRBV7-2	NA	TRBJ2-1	many	TGTGCCAGCAGCTTAGAGGGTATTCATGAGCAGTTCTTC	CASSLEGIHEQFF
TRBV4-3	NA	TRBJ2-7	NA	TGCGCCAGCAGCCAAGTTGTAGGGGGCTCCTACGAGCAGTACTTC	CASSQVVGGSYEQYF
TRBV12-3/TRBV12-4	NA	TRBJ2-2	NA	TGTGCCAGCAGTTTAACAAGGACCGGGGAGCTGTTTTTT	CASSLTRTGELFF
TRBV27	TRBD2	TRBJ2-1	many	TGTGCCAGCAGTTTATCGGGACTAGCGGGATTTGAGCAGTTCTTC	CASSLSGLAGFEQFF
TRBV2	NA	TRBJ2-7	NA	TGTGCCAGCAGTGAACTAGGTCTGGACGGGGACTACGAGCAGTACTTC	CASSELGLDGDYEQYF
TRBV7-9	NA	TRBJ2-2	NA	TGTGCCAGCAGCTTAGATGGCGGACCGCACACCGGGGAGCTGTTTTTT	CASSLDGGPHTGELFF
TRBV24-1	NA	TRBJ2-5	NA	TGTGCCACCAGTGATCTCCAGACATCCGGGCCAGAGACCCAGTACTTC	CATSDLQTSGPETQYF
TRBV5-1	NA	TRBJ2-7	NA	TGCGCCAGCAGCTTTTTCACTCGCTACGAGCAGTACTTC	CASSFFTRYEQYF
TRBV12-3/TRBV12-4	NA	TRBJ2-5	few	TGTGCCAGCAGTTATATGGGGGCTCGGGAGACCCAGTACTTC	CASSYMGARETQYF
TRBV7-8	TRBD1	TRBJ2-1	NA	TGTGCCAGCAGCCCAAGGGGGCGGCCAACCTACAATGAGCAGTTCTTC	CASSPRGRPTYNEQFF
TRBV5-6	NA	TRBJ2-1	many	TGTGCCAGCAGCTCCCGAATTCGGGGAAATCCCTCCTACAATGAGCAGTTCTTC	CASSSRIRGNPSYNEQFF
TRBV5-1	NA	TRBJ2-5	NA	TGCGCCAGCAGCGCAGGAGCGATTGAAGAGACCCAGTACTTC	CASSAGAIEETQYF